The 8 T cell receptor beta chains presented below share a single source sample, sequenced in a study of CD8+ T cells in alopecia areata. Indicated treatment: oral pan-JAK inhibitor, 5-10 mg twice daily. RNA, once extracted, was reverse transcribed into cDNA for use as the sequencing template. Using immunoSEQ multiplex PCR, the repertoire was profiled, and TCRdb retains in-frame clones only, with some absent. This sample has hundreds of thousands of clones, with around three fifths found just once. The input for sequencing was CD4+ T cells sorted from blood, taken around week 53, from a patient treated with tofacitinib. The receptors derive from a human donor with alopecia areata.

The V and J genes are TRBV6-5 and TRBJ2-7; D may match TRBD1 or TRBD2 (5 bases each). The V and J ends lost 0 bases and 3 bases respectively, with 9 bases between them. The CDR3 has 14 amino acids. CDR1 is MNHEY, CDR2 SVGAGI, per germline. The CDR3 loop is CASSYSEGNYEQYF. CDR3 nucleotide sequence: TGTGCCAGCAGTTACTCTGAGGGGAACTACGAGCAGTACTTC.

There are a few counts of this clone. The chain joins TRBV5-6 to TRBJ2-5, with TRBD1 as a possible D gene (7 bases). The germline CDR1 and CDR2 sequences are SGHDT and YYEEEE. V gave up 5 bases and J gave up 4 bases, with 21 bases separating them. CDR3 length equals 16 residues. CDR3 nucleotide sequence: TGTGCCAGCAGTCGGAGGGGGCGCGCGGTTGGAGAGACCCAGTACTTC. Protein: CASSRRGRAVGETQYF.

This clone was seen once. Since a much larger clone is just one base distant, this may be a read error. The chain links TRBV11-1 to TRBJ2-1; D uncertain. The V end was cut by 1 base, the J end by 5 bases, with 6 bases between. The CDR3 consists of 13 residues. Germline V gene data show CDR1 as SGHAT and CDR2 as FQDESV (reference sequence). Here the CDR3 reads CASSLGRNNEQFF. CDR3 in DNA: TGTGCCAGCAGCTTAGGACGGAACAATGAGCAGTTCTTC.

J is TRBJ2-1 and V is TRBV15, with D hard to call. V gave up 0 bases and J gave up 4 bases, with 7 bases separating them. Looked up from germline, CDR1 is LNHNV and CDR2 is YYDKDF (reference sequence). This CDR3 region has 14 residues. The CDR3 region is CATSRDSLYNEQFF. Here the CDR3 DNA reads TGTGCCACCAGCAGAGATAGTTTGTACAATGAGCAGTTCTTC.

This chain joins TRBV6-6 and TRBJ2-5; D tentatively reads TRBD1 or TRBD2 (5 bases each). The germline gives CDR1 MNHNY, CDR2 SVGAGI (reference sequence). V lost 2 bases and J 2 bases, leaving 12 bases between the germline ends. This CDR3 spans 15 amino acids. The CDR3 loop is CASSYEGPGQETQYF. CDR3 nucleotides: TGTGCCAGCAGTTACGAGGGACCCGGACAAGAGACCCAGTACTTC.

This chain joins TRBV4-3 and TRBJ2-7; TRBD1 agrees at 7 bases. Losses at the gene ends were 6 bases for V and 2 bases for J; bases not matched to a gene: 7. Germline assignment: CDR1 LGHNA and CDR2 YSLEER. The CDR3 is 14 residues long. For the CDR3, the DNA is TGCGCCAGCAGACTCAGACAGGGACCCTACGAGCAGTACTTC. Its protein product is CASRLRQGPYEQYF.

Note on this clone: The sample holds other DNA sequences that translate to the same CDR3. This chain uses TRBV29-1 with TRBJ1-1; D call uncertain. This CDR3 contains 14 residues. CDR1 SQVTM and CDR2 ANQGSEA come from the germline V gene. V lost 4 bases, J lost 1 base, and 13 bases lay in between. The DNA of the CDR3 is TGCAGCGTTGCCCCCAGACAATCGAACACTGAAGCTTTCTTT. Translating gives CSVAPRQSNTEAFF.

This clone was detected only a few times. The V and J genes are TRBV2 and TRBJ2-1; TRBD2 matches at 7 bases. The CDR3 spans 15 residues. Germline loops: CDR1 SNHLY, CDR2 FYNNEI. Germline trimming cut 8 bases from V and 2 bases from J; bases unmatched to any gene: 9. CDR3 DNA sequence: TGTGCCAGCGAAGGACGGAGCGGGGCCTACAATGAGCAGTTCTTC. Translation gives CASEGRSGAYNEQFF.